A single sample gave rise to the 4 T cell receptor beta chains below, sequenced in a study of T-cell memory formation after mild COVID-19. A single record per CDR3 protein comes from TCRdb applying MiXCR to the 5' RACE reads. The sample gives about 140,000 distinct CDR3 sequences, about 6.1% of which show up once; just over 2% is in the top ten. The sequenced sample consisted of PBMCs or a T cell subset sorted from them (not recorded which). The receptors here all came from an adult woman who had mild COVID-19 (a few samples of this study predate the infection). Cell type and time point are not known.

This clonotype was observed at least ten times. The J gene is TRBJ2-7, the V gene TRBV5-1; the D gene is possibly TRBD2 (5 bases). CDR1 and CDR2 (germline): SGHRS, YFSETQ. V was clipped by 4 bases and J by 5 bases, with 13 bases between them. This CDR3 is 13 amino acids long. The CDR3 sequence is CASSARTGHEQYF. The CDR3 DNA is TGCGCCAGCAGCGCCCGGACTGGCCACGAGCAGTACTTC. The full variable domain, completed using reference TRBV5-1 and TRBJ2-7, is KAGVTQTPRYLIKTRGQQVTLSCSPISGHRSVSWYQQTPGQGLQFLFEYFSETQRNKGNFPGRFSGRQFSNSRSEMNVSTLELGDSALYLCASSARTGHEQYFGPGTRLTVT.

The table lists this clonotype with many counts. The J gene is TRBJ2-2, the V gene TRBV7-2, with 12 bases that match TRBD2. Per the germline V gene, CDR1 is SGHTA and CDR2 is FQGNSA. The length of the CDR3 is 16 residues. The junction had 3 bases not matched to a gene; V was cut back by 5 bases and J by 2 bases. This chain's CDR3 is CASSTSGGLNTGELFF. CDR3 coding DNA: TGTGCCAGCAGCACTAGCGGGGGGCTTAACACCGGGGAGCTGTTTTTT.

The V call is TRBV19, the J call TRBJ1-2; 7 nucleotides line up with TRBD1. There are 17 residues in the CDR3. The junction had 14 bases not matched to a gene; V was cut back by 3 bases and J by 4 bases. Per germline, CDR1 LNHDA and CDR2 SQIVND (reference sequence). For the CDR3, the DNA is TGTGCCAGTAGTATTAGCCCTACAGGGGTTGAGCCCTATGGCTACACCTTC. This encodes CASSISPTGVEPYGYTF.

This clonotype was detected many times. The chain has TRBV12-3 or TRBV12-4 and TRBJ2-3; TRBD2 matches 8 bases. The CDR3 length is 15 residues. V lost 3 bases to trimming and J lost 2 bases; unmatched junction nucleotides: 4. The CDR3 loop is CASSLSLADTDTQYF. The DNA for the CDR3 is TGTGCCAGCAGTTTGTCACTAGCGGACACAGATACGCAGTATTTT.